The T cell receptor (beta chain) described here comes from a study of T cell repertoires in cytomegalovirus infection. At the level of the study: Public TCR beta signatures marked donors with CMV infection and the matching HLA.

In the case of this clonotype: Its antigen remains unidentified.

V shed 3 bases and J 10 bases; nucleotides not matched to a gene: 6. Germline-derived CDR1 and CDR2 are SGHTA and FQGTGA. The CDR3 spans 14 residues. TCRdb processed the reads anew with MiXCR; each CDR3 protein has one entry. The data contain some 680,000 distinct CDR3 sequences, roughly 35% of them singletons. Study-level points and caveats: Identification of carriers of CMV plus the relevant HLA was achieved through cumulative public TCR beta family frequency. Predominance within the ex vivo response was attributable to HLA-C-restricted CMV-specific TCR beta clonotypes.

The origin of this receptor is a human donor in good health (CMV status not recorded). Some clones in this sample may be carry-over from other donors' samples. The chain employs TRBV7-3 and TRBJ2-1, with TRBD1 identical over 10 bases. Sequences were obtained from PBMCs. CDR3 sequence: CASSLTGGGREQFF. In DNA form, the CDR3 reads TGTGCCAGCAGCTTGACAGGGGGCGGTCGGGAGCAGTTCTTC.